The present TCR beta chain was sequenced within a study of shared clonotypes between healthy human individuals (TCRdb year 2020). Concerning the study at large: Three men and a couple of women, aged 18 to 49 years, made up the cohort. To increase sequencing depth and limit assay-specific biases, different laboratories used diverse techniques to prepare libraries and sequence TCR repertoires. For each donor, three plates each were used for CD4 naive and CD4 memory, two plates were used for CD8 naive, and one plate was used for CD8 memory. Blood TCR repertoires of a handful of healthy adults were deeply sequenced to estimate repertoire size and the extent of clonotype sharing between individuals. Between about 0.85 and 9.5 billion PBMCs per donor were obtained by leukapheresis. The study at large found these results: Compared with non-shared clonotypes, the clonotypes found in all four sorted-subset donors had higher generation probabilities. Across four donors, approximately 5% of naive CD4, 3% to 4% of naive CD8, about 2% of memory CD4, and under 0.45% of memory CD8 clonotypes were shared. Incomplete sequencing was indicated by rarefaction of sorted-subset datasets, despite the large sequencing depth. Naive subsets generally had larger estimated clonotype richness than memory subsets. The small number of donors limited the genetic and exposure-history diversity represented. Sampling was restricted to blood, and TCR repertoires in tissue are likely to differ from TCR repertoires in blood. Based on pairwise subsampling, the degree of clonotype sharing among donors was expected to be affected by sequencing depth.

CD8 naive samples were CD45RO-negative cells positively selected for CCR7, giving a CD45RA+CCR7+ population that excluded TemRA cells. Healthy HIV-negative adults with no recently reported acute infections or vaccinations were included as donors. All donors were Caucasian adults living in Nashville, Tennessee, USA. Blood was collected by leukapheresis, and PBMCs were isolated by Ficoll-Histopaque density gradient centrifugation and then cryopreserved in liquid nitrogen vapor phase. Analytical flow cytometry was used to check the purity and quantity of each magnetically sorted T cell population. From each sorted fraction, genomic DNA was isolated and quantified by UV absorbance on a Nanodrop 2000c. A word on this clone: Its antigen remains unidentified. Per-base quality was not reported, and no clone a single base away is much larger than it.

Using the deep immunoSEQ assay, TCR CDR3 regions were amplified from genomic DNA by multiplex PCR. Extracted genomic DNA from each cell subset was distributed evenly across all wells of several immunoSEQ 96-well plates, and each plate was treated as a replicate. For sorted subsets, roughly 0.2 ug genomic DNA, equal to some 30,000 T cell genomes, was loaded into each replicate PCR. The purified libraries were quantified using a Qubit 3.0 fluorometer, sized with a Bioanalyzer 2100, and then quantified again using the KAPA Library Quantification kit. Every immunoSEQ 96-well plate was sequenced on a dedicated single-read 150-cycle Illumina NextSeq 550 flow cell. In the authors' own workflow: The immunoSEQ output contained only junctional sequences without quality scores, so filtering could not match that applied to full-length reads. To assign V/J genes and CDR3, sequences were annotated using PyIR, a Python wrapper for IgBLAST v1.9, with IMGT germline references. Reads with weak V/J assignments (E-value above 1e-6), missing CDR3, stop codons, out-of-frame junctions, or ambiguous translated residues were removed. V3J clonotypes were defined by identical inferred V gene, J gene, and CDR3 amino acid sequence. To compute the percentage overlap between repertoires, the number of shared unique clonotypes was divided by the size of the smaller repertoire. Repertoire richness was assessed with RTK rarefaction, the Chao1 estimator, and Recon v2.1 estimates of unobserved clonotypes. OLGA was used to compute generation probabilities for all TCRbeta clonotypes that the gDNA method yielded from four donors. Not all clones reach the TCRdb copy of this immuneACCESS table, which keeps in-frame sequences only. Checked studies attribute under half of the gap to unresolved V genes and leave the rest unexplained. That table gives V, J and clone size, and the DNA gave D and trimming. The table for this sample lists roughly 590,000 clones; 95% of them were counted only once. 0.095% to 0.12% of the sample is held by the ten biggest clonotypes.

The clonotype was recovered from a woman in her 30s in good health. Sequenced sample: naive CD8+ T cells sorted from blood. Taken with the paper, the label for cell subset or site translates to: CD45RA+CCR7+.

The DNA sequence is as follows: TGTGCCAGCAGCCAAGAGGCCTTGGGCGGGAGGGCCCCCGGGGAGCTGTTTTTT. It is translated as CASSQEALGGRAPGELFF. The sequence joins TRBV4-2 to TRBJ2-2; TRBD2 matches 9 bases in the middle. From cysteine to phenylalanine, the CDR3 is 18 amino acids long. Only CDR3 DNA remains: 54 bases, in frame from the first base. As encoded in the germline V gene, CDR1 is LGHNA while CDR2 is YNFKEQ. The germline V end is reduced by 0 bases and the J end by 6 bases; junction bases left unmatched: 11.